The clone carrying this T cell receptor beta chain has a count of ten or more. Germline trimming cut 5 bases from V and 5 bases from J; bases unmatched to any gene: 6. This CDR3 has 16 amino acids. Germline V gene lookup returns CDR1 KGHDR and CDR2 SFDVKD. One entry per CDR3 protein, called by TCRdb with MiXCR from the 5' RACE reads. The table records approximately 41,000 distinct CDR3 sequences, about 29% of them present only once. The sample consisted of memory CD4+ T cells sorted from a lymph node. The subset was: memory CD4+ T cells, CD4+CD45RO+CD25-. The V gene is TRBV24-1, the J gene TRBJ2-1; 12 bases map to TRBD2. This TCR derives from a female donor with breast cancer. This CDR3 is CATSAPGLAGDNEQFF. The CDR3 DNA is TGTGCCACCAGTGCCCCGGGACTAGCGGGTGACAATGAGCAGTTCTTC.